This TCR beta chain was sequenced for a study of blood T cell repertoires in COVID-19. Study details: Some COVID-19 samples were acute and others convalescent; all came from the United States, Italy and Spain. Sample material is recorded as cDNA or gDNA derived from T cells, B-cell-depleted T cells, or PBMCs.

The Seattle patients, enrolled during active infection, were followed longitudinally. This clone came up a few times. The repertoire was sequenced with immunoSEQ multiplex PCR; TCRdb's copy has only in-frame clones and lacks some. The sample carries fewer than 300,000 clones, roughly nine tenths recorded once. V lost 8 bases to trimming and J lost 5 bases; unmatched junction nucleotides: 9. Germline V CDR1 and CDR2: LNHDA, SQIVND (reference sequence). The CDR3 loop spans 14 amino acids. This TCR derives from a woman younger than 45 with COVID-19, enrolled during active disease. The chain links TRBV19 to TRBJ1-2, with 9 bases matching TRBD1. Sequencing was performed on peripheral blood. Written as DNA, the CDR3 is TGTGCCAGTGCCCTGGGACAGGGACTATATGGCTACACCTTC. It codes for CASALGQGLYGYTF.